These 21 T cell receptor beta chains were sequenced from one sample in a study of T-cell reconstitution after alpha-beta-depleted transplantation in children. As it was prepared, the TCRbeta library received unique molecular identifiers. MiXCR, run by TCRdb on the PCR reads, gives a single entry per CDR3 protein. The table lists about 250,000 distinct CDR3 sequences, about 24% of them singletons. Here the sequenced sample was PBMCs, mostly from graft donor cells, taken 360 days after TCRalphabeta/CD19-depleted stem cell transplant. The origin of the receptors is a female patient aged 2-15 years who had a stem cell transplant for congenital amegakaryocytic thrombocytopenia, so the T cells may come from the graft donor.

The chain joins TRBV4-2 to TRBJ1-1; D unresolved. Germline V CDR1 and CDR2: LGHNA, YNFKEQ. CDR3 length equals 13 residues. V lost 8 bases and J lost 1, with 11 bases in between. The CDR3 DNA follows: TGTGCCAGCGGCAAACACCCGAACACTGAAGCTTTCTTT. It codes for CASGKHPNTEAFF.

The rearrangement joins TRBV13 to TRBJ2-3, with 7 bases lining up with TRBD2. The CDR3 totals 17 residues. V dropped 1 base and J dropped 2; count of bases not matched to a gene: 9. Germline CDR1 and CDR2: PRHDT and FYEKMQ (reference sequence). CDR3 nucleotides: TGTGCCAGCAGCTTAGTTATCGCGGGGGAGCACACAGATACGCAGTATTTT. Its protein is CASSLVIAGEHTDTQYF.

The chain uses TRBV12-3 or TRBV12-4 and TRBJ2-7; 8 nucleotides line up with TRBD1. Losses at the gene ends were 8 bases for V and 5 bases for J; bases not matched to a gene: 8. The CDR3 is made up of 13 amino acids. The CDR3, as DNA: TGTGCCAGCGACCCAGGACAGGGCGACGAGCAGTACTTC. This sequence encodes CASDPGQGDEQYF.

The CDR3 is CAWSPGSRYYTMGEQFF. CDR3 DNA sequence: TGTGCCTGGAGTCCCGGAAGCCGGTATTATACAATGGGAGAGCAGTTCTTC. This chain links TRBV30 with TRBJ2-1; no clear D gene. CDR3 length equals 17 residues. Germline V CDR1 and CDR2: GTSNPN, SVGIG (reference sequence). V lost 2 bases and J 10 bases, leaving 27 bases between the germline ends.

In its sample, this clonotype was seen a few times. This sequence joins TRBV11-2 and TRBJ2-6; D is possibly TRBD2 (7 bases). The germline CDR1 and CDR2 sequences are SGHAT and FQNNGV. The CDR3 has 18 amino acids. Trimming took off 6 bases at V and 2 bases at J, with 20 bases between the two ends. For the CDR3, the DNA is TGTGCCAGCAGTTACGTCGGGGGGCACTTACCTGGGGCCAACGTCCTGACTTTC. It translates to CASSYVGGHLPGANVLTF.

This clonotype was counted only a few times. The chain links TRBV28 to TRBJ2-4; TRBD1 aligns across 9 bases. Germline V gives CDR1 MDHEN, CDR2 SYDVKM. The trim removed 8 bases at V and 5 bases at J, leaving 7 bases unmatched. CDR3 size: 14 residues. This CDR3 reads CASFRDRVQNIQYF. The CDR3 DNA sequence: TGTGCCAGCTTCCGGGACAGGGTTCAAAACATTCAGTACTTC.

There are a few counts of this clonotype. This chain uses TRBV12-3 or TRBV12-4 with TRBJ2-4, with a weak D call TRBD2 (6 bases). Trimming removed 6 bases at V and 7 bases at J, with 22 bases between. There are 16 residues in the CDR3. The CDR3 here is CASSRRWVPGGNIQYF. In DNA form, the CDR3 reads TGTGCCAGCAGCCGCCGGTGGGTACCTGGAGGGAACATTCAGTACTTC.

This clonotype has ten or more counts. CDR3 protein: CSVEDRRGTDTQYF. The CDR3 DNA reads as TGCAGCGTTGAAGATCGGAGGGGTACAGATACGCAGTATTTT. The chain couples TRBV29-1 to TRBJ2-3; D might be TRBD2 (6 bases). Trimming took 0 bases from V and 3 from J, leaving 10 bases between them. Germline V gene data show CDR1 as SQVTM and CDR2 as ANQGSEA. This CDR3 spans 14 amino acids.

V is TRBV12-3 or TRBV12-4 and J is TRBJ2-7; 13 bases fit TRBD2. The CDR3 length is 16 residues. The V segment lost 5 bases and the J segment 5 bases; nucleotides outside the gene matches: 9. The CDR3 coding sequence is TGTGCCAGCAGTCGCACGGCGGGACTAGCGGGAAACGAGCAGTACTTC. Translated: CASSRTAGLAGNEQYF.

This clonotype was found many times. V is TRBV2 and J is TRBJ2-3; 9 bases align to TRBD1. V dropped 5 bases and J dropped 0; count of bases not matched to a gene: 3. The CDR3 sequence is 15 residues long. Germline CDR1 is SNHLY and CDR2 is FYNNEI. CDR3 region: CASSYRGLSTDTQYF. The CDR3 DNA follows: TGTGCCAGCAGTTACAGGGGGCTAAGCACAGATACGCAGTATTTT.

This clonotype was picked up many times. The chain joins TRBV5-1 to TRBJ1-5, with D hard to call. The CDR3 is 13 amino acids. CDR1 SGHRS and CDR2 YFSETQ come from the germline V gene. The V gene lost 1 base and the J gene lost 4 bases, with 6 bases spanning the gap. The CDR3 DNA is TGCGCCAGCAGCTTGTTGGGTAATCAGCCCCAGCATTTT. Translated: CASSLLGNQPQHF.

This clonotype was counted only a few times. This rearrangement joins TRBV12-3 or TRBV12-4 to TRBJ2-3; perhaps TRBD1 as D (6 bases). This CDR3 region has 14 residues. V was pared by 6 bases and J by 0 bases, with 10 bases between. The CDR3 reads CASREQGSTDTQYF. The CDR3 nucleotides are TGTGCCAGCAGGGAACAGGGTAGCACAGATACGCAGTATTTT.

The V gene is TRBV20-1, the J gene TRBJ1-2, with unresolved D. The CDR3 has 15 amino acids. Germline CDR1 reads DFQATT; CDR2 reads SNEGSKA (reference sequence). Deletions cut 1 base from V and 4 bases from J, with 16 bases between. CDR3 region: CSARGSAGFPYGYTF. In DNA, the CDR3 is TGCAGTGCTAGAGGCTCAGCGGGGTTCCCCTATGGCTACACCTTC.

This clonotype was found a few times. This chain links TRBV27 with TRBJ2-3, with D unresolved. Per germline, CDR1 MNHEY and CDR2 SMNVEV (reference sequence). The CDR3 covers 15 residues. V lost 5 bases, J lost 0 bases, and 12 bases lay in between. CDR3 bases: TGTGCCAGCAGTCCACGGTCATTTAGCACAGATACGCAGTATTTT. It specifies CASSPRSFSTDTQYF.

V gene TRBV5-1 combines with J gene TRBJ2-1; tentatively, D is TRBD1 (6 bases). The germline V and J ends were trimmed by 4 bases and 5 bases, with 16 bases remaining between them. CDR1 is SGHRS and CDR2 is YFSETQ in the germline V gene. The CDR3 loop spans 15 amino acids. The CDR3 nucleotides read TGCGCCAGCAGCATTGGACAGTCTCCCAACAATGAGCAGTTCTTC. This translates into CASSIGQSPNNEQFF.

V usage is TRBV18 and J usage is TRBJ1-1, with D possibly matching TRBD1 (5 bases). The CDR3 has 13 residues. Germline V gene sequence: CDR1 KGHSH, CDR2 LQKENI. Trimming took 5 bases from V and 2 from J, leaving 9 bases between them. The CDR3 sequence is CASSEQVNTEAFF. CDR3 DNA sequence: TGTGCCAGCTCAGAACAGGTCAACACTGAAGCTTTCTTT.

The V gene is TRBV6-1, the J gene TRBJ2-7; TRBD1 aligns across 7 bases. Germline V lookup: CDR1 MNHNS, CDR2 SASEGT. CDR3 length equals 16 residues. V shed 5 bases, J shed 2 bases, and the junction held 12 bases outside the gene matches. The CDR3 DNA reads TGTGCCAGCAGTCTTCGGACAGGAGCTATCCCCTACGAGCAGTACTTC. Its protein product is CASSLRTGAIPYEQYF.

This clonotype was picked up a small number of times. The J gene is TRBJ1-4, the V gene TRBV24-1; 7 bases are a match to TRBD1. V was pared by 7 bases and J by 8 bases, with 6 bases of the junction left unmatched. This CDR3 is built from 13 residues. The germline gives CDR1 KGHDR, CDR2 SFDVKD. CDR3 in amino acids: CATSDREGEKLFF. The DNA of the CDR3 is TGTGCCACCAGCGACAGGGAGGGCGAAAAACTGTTTTTT.

There are many counts of this clonotype. The chain recombines TRBV20-1 with TRBJ2-7; 9 bases are shared with TRBD2. This CDR3 has 13 residues. In germline, CDR1 is DFQATT, CDR2 SNEGSKA (reference sequence). Unmatched junction bases numbered 6, after V lost 3 bases and J lost 6 bases. CDR3: CSASKAGGFEQYF. The CDR3 nucleotides are TGCAGTGCTAGTAAGGCGGGGGGGTTCGAGCAGTACTTC.

In this sample, this clonotype turned up many times. The chain uses TRBV20-1 and TRBJ2-7; tentative D call: TRBD2 (6 bases). There are 16 residues in the CDR3. Germline V gene lookup returns CDR1 DFQATT and CDR2 SNEGSKA (reference sequence). The germline V and J ends were trimmed by 3 bases and 1 base, with 19 bases remaining between them. The chain's CDR3 is CSASGAIPGDSYEQYF. The CDR3 nucleotides read TGCAGTGCTAGCGGGGCAATTCCGGGGGATTCCTACGAGCAGTACTTC.

This clonotype was counted at least ten times. V is TRBV6-2 or TRBV6-3 and J is TRBJ2-7, with 12 nucleotides matching TRBD2. Trimming cost V 7 bases and J 4 bases; bases outside gene matches: 5. Per germline, CDR1 MNHEY and CDR2 SVGEGT. The CDR3 length is 14 residues. The CDR3 nucleotides are TGTGCCAGCACCCCGGGACTAGCGGGTTACGAGCAGTACTTC. Its translation: CASTPGLAGYEQYF.